The 26 T cell receptor beta chains below come from one sample, sequenced in a study of T cell repertoires in cytomegalovirus infection. TCRdb processed the reads anew with MiXCR; each CDR3 protein has one entry. The sample contains 630,000 or so distinct CDR3 sequences, around 24% of which appear only once. The sample consisted of CD8+ T cells from PBMCs. The receptors here all came from a human donor in good health (CMV status not recorded). Some clones in this sample may be carry-over from other donors' samples.

The V call is TRBV7-9, the J call TRBJ2-2, with D tentatively TRBD1 (5 bases). V was shortened by 7 bases and J by 0 bases, with 12 bases between the two germline ends. The CDR3 length is 15 residues. Germline V gene data show CDR1 as SEHNR and CDR2 as FQNEAQ (reference sequence). CDR3 DNA sequence: TGTGCCAGCAACCCGGACACCCCGAACACCGGGGAGCTGTTTTTT. It specifies CASNPDTPNTGELFF. Full variable domain (missing parts from reference TRBV7-9 and TRBJ2-2): DTGVSQNPRHKITKRGQNVTFRCDPISEHNRLYWYRQTLGQGPEFLTYFQNEAQLEKSRLLSDRFSAERPKGSFSTLEIQRTEQGDSAMYLCASNPDTPNTGELFFGEGSRLTVL.

The V and J genes are TRBV24-1 and TRBJ2-1; TRBD1 or TRBD2 may be the D gene (5 bases each). The germline CDR1 and CDR2 sequences are KGHDR and SFDVKD. CDR3 length: 16 residues. The ends were cut back, 0 bases at V and 1 base at J, with 9 bases in the middle. CDR3 DNA: TGTGCCACCAGTGATTTGGGGACGGATTCCTACAATGAGCAGTTCTTC. It encodes CATSDLGTDSYNEQFF.

This clonotype was seen repeatedly, ten times or more. The chain is built from TRBV7-6 and TRBJ2-1, with 10 bases matching TRBD2. Germline-derived CDR1 and CDR2 are SGHVS and FNYEAQ. The CDR3 totals 15 residues. After removal of 5 bases from V and 8 bases from J, the junction contained 9 bases not matched to a gene. CDR3 sequence: CASSPLAGDGYEQFF. In DNA, the CDR3 is TGTGCCAGCAGCCCCCTAGCGGGGGACGGCTATGAGCAGTTCTTC.

The chain couples TRBV6-1 to TRBJ2-2, with TRBD2 identical over 12 bases. This CDR3 comprises 17 residues. Unmatched junction bases numbered 8, after V lost 5 bases and J lost 4 bases. Germline loops: CDR1 MNHNS, CDR2 SASEGT. The CDR3 DNA is TGTGCCAGCAGTCCTCTAGCGGGGGGGCTAGGCACCGGGGAGCTGTTTTTT. Its translation: CASSPLAGGLGTGELFF.

This clonotype was counted only a few times. V usage is TRBV20-1 and J usage is TRBJ2-3; no clear D. Trimming took 3 bases from V and 1 from J, leaving 5 bases between them. Germline values: CDR1 DFQATT, CDR2 SNEGSKA (reference sequence). The CDR3 sequence is 12 residues long. The CDR3 sequence: CSASKGTDTQYF. In DNA, the CDR3 is TGCAGTGCTAGTAAAGGCACAGATACGCAGTATTTT.

The CDR3 reads CASSDRQIGETQYF. CDR3 sequence (DNA): TGTGCCAGCAGCGATCGACAGATCGGGGAGACCCAGTACTTC. The chain is built from TRBV25-1 and TRBJ2-5; a possible D gene is TRBD1 (5 bases). Between the trimmed V and J ends, which lost 6 bases and 5 bases, there was a span of 16 bases. Germline assignment: CDR1 MGHDK and CDR2 SYGVNS. This CDR3 has 14 residues.

This clonotype occurred many times. The chain links TRBV7-8 to TRBJ2-1; 9 bases agree with TRBD1. The CDR3 length is 13 residues. J lost 15 bases, V lost 5 bases, and 11 bases had no gene match. The germline gives CDR1 SGHVS, CDR2 FQNEAQ. CDR3 sequence: CASSPRPGQGAFF. The CDR3 DNA reads as TGTGCCAGCAGCCCCCGTCCGGGACAGGGAGCGTTCTTC.

The V and J genes are TRBV20-1 and TRBJ1-1; D is perhaps TRBD1 (6 bases). The germline V gene has CDR1 DFQATT and CDR2 SNEGSKA (reference sequence). The CDR3 is 14 residues long. V lost 5 bases and J 0 bases, leaving 13 bases between the germline ends. CDR3 amino acids: CSALIRGMNTEAFF. The CDR3 coding sequence is TGCAGTGCTCTAATCAGGGGTATGAACACTGAAGCTTTCTTT.

The CDR3 loop is CSASPGNTEAFF. The DNA for the CDR3 is TGCAGTGCTAGTCCGGGGAACACTGAAGCTTTCTTT. The V gene is TRBV20-1, the J gene TRBJ1-1; D is ambiguous. Germline values: CDR1 DFQATT, CDR2 SNEGSKA (reference sequence). The V end was cut by 3 bases, the J end by 1 base, with 6 bases between. The CDR3 has 12 amino acids.

This clonotype was observed many times. J is TRBJ2-7 and V is TRBV28, with 9 bases that match TRBD1. Germline V gene sequence: CDR1 MDHEN, CDR2 SYDVKM. There are 14 residues in the CDR3. Trimming took 5 bases from V and 3 from J; bases not matched to a gene: 5. The CDR3, as DNA: TGTGCCAGCAGTCCCGGGACAGGGTTCTACGAGCAGTACGTC. Amino acid sequence: CASSPGTGFYEQYV.

This chain uses TRBV6-6 with TRBJ2-2; D gene unclear. The germline V gene has CDR1 MNHNY and CDR2 SVGAGI (reference sequence). The V end was cut by 0 bases, the J end by 4 bases, with 9 bases between. The CDR3 is made up of 15 amino acids. Here the CDR3 reads CASSYSRTITGELFF. The CDR3 nucleotides read TGTGCCAGCAGTTACTCTAGGACGATCACCGGGGAGCTGTTTTTT.

This clonotype was found a few times. The chain employs TRBV27 and TRBJ2-1; D may be TRBD2 (5 bases). Deletions cut 2 bases from V and 7 bases from J, with 15 bases between. In germline, CDR1 is MNHEY, CDR2 SMNVEV (reference sequence). The CDR3 sequence is 15 residues long. The CDR3 bases are TGTGCCAGCAGTTTAGTGGGTCCTAGCCCTAATGAGCAGTTCTTC. This gives the protein CASSLVGPSPNEQFF.

The V and J genes are TRBV6-8 and TRBJ2-1; the D is unclear. The V end lost 8 bases, the J end lost 9 bases, and 17 bases lay between the germline ends. The CDR3 is made up of 13 amino acids. Germline lookup yields CDR1 MNHGY and CDR2 SAAAGT. The CDR3: CASGDLLAGEQFF. In nucleotides, the CDR3 is TGTGCCAGCGGTGACCTCTTAGCTGGTGAGCAGTTCTTC.

V and J are TRBV5-5 and TRBJ1-2; D is unclear. CDR3 size: 15 residues. Germline V CDR1 and CDR2: SGHKS, YYEKEE (reference sequence). V lost 1 base, J lost 3 bases, and 13 bases lay in between. The CDR3, as DNA: TGTGCCAGCAGCTTGTCTACCGCCGGACACTATGGCTACACCTTC. Amino acids: CASSLSTAGHYGYTF. Variable domain in full (rest from reference TRBV5-5 and TRBJ1-2): DAGVTQSPTHLIKTRGQQVTLRCSPISGHKSVSWYQQVLGQGPQFIFQYYEKEERGRGNFPDRFSARQFPNYSSELNVNALLLGDSALYLCASSLSTAGHYGYTFGSGTRLTVV.

In this sample, this clonotype turned up a few times. The chain's CDR3 is CASTFDREAFF. The CDR3 DNA reads as TGTGCCAGCACCTTCGACAGAGAAGCTTTCTTT. J is TRBJ1-1 and V is TRBV6-5; weak D call: TRBD1 (5 bases). The CDR3 runs 11 residues. V lost 7 bases to trimming and J lost 8 bases, with 11 bases between them. CDR1 and CDR2 (germline): MNHEY, SVGAGI.

This clonotype was counted a single time. This chain uses TRBV20-1 with TRBJ2-1; D gene unclear. Trimming left V 6 bases short and J 12 bases short, with 21 bases between. This CDR3 region has 13 residues. Germline values: CDR1 DFQATT, CDR2 SNEGSKA (reference sequence). CDR3 region: CSAIISNSHGQFF. For the CDR3, the DNA is TGCAGTGCGATCATAAGCAACTCCCACGGGCAGTTCTTC.

This chain joins TRBV14 and TRBJ2-1; 8 bases are a match to TRBD1. The CDR3 is made up of 14 amino acids. Trimming cost V 4 bases and J 12 bases; bases outside gene matches: 11. Germline assignment: CDR1 SGHDN and CDR2 FVKESK. CDR3 amino acids: CASSPGGYPLGQFF. For the CDR3, the DNA is TGTGCCAGCAGCCCAGGGGGCTACCCGCTTGGGCAGTTCTTC. Based on the CDR3 plus reference TRBV14 and TRBJ2-1, the full variable domain is EAGVTQFPSHSVIEKGQTVTLRCDPISGHDNLYWYRRVMGKEIKFLLHFVKESKQDESGMPNNRFLAERTGGTYSTLKVQPAELEDSGVYFCASSPGGYPLGQFFGPGTRLTVL.

The chain employs TRBV13 and TRBJ2-1; 9 nucleotides agree with TRBD1. Germline V gene lookup returns CDR1 PRHDT and CDR2 FYEKMQ (reference sequence). The CDR3 covers 16 residues. The V gene end was trimmed by 0 bases and the J gene end by 6 bases; junction bases not matched to a gene: 6. DNA of the CDR3: TGTGCCAGCAGCTTAGGCGACAGGGGGTACGGCAATGAGCAGTTCTTC. Amino acid sequence: CASSLGDRGYGNEQFF.

There are many counts of this clonotype. J is TRBJ2-6 and V is TRBV7-2; 10 nucleotides match TRBD1. Germline loops: CDR1 SGHTA, CDR2 FQGNSA. With V trimmed by 4 bases and J by 8 bases, 8 bases remained unmatched. CDR3 length: 16 residues. The CDR3 DNA follows: TGTGCCAGCAGCTCCCCCGTGGGACAGGGGACCAACGTCCTGACTTTC. Its translation is CASSSPVGQGTNVLTF. Complete variable domain (other parts from reference TRBV7-2 and TRBJ2-6): GAGVSQSPSNKVTEKGKDVELRCDPISGHTALYWYRQSLGQGLEFLIYFQGNSAPDKSGLPSDRFSAERTGGSVSTLTIQRTQQEDSAVYLCASSSPVGQGTNVLTFGAGSRLTVL.

The genes are TRBV29-1 and TRBJ2-1, with a weak D call TRBD1 (7 bases). Germline lookup yields CDR1 SQVTM and CDR2 ANQGSEA. The CDR3 covers 16 residues. V lost 1 base to trimming and J lost 1 base, with 14 bases between them. This CDR3 reads CSVEGGDRLSYNEQFF. CDR3 coding DNA: TGCAGCGTTGAAGGGGGGGACAGATTATCCTACAATGAGCAGTTCTTC.

In DNA, the CDR3 is TGTGCCACCTCACCCCGGGACAGGGATACCGGGGAGCTGTTTTTT. Translated, it gives CATSPRDRDTGELFF. The J gene is TRBJ2-2, the V gene TRBV27; 9 nucleotides align to TRBD1. The CDR3 is 15 amino acids. V shed 10 bases, J shed 5 bases, and the junction held 11 bases outside the gene matches. From germline, CDR1 is MNHEY and CDR2 SMNVEV (reference sequence).

This clonotype was detected only a few times. The J gene is TRBJ2-1, the V gene TRBV14, with a possible D match to TRBD1 (5 bases). Trimming removed 3 bases at V and 0 bases at J, with 9 bases between. Germline V CDR1 and CDR2: SGHDN, FVKESK. This CDR3 has 15 residues. The CDR3 spells CASSQDTTSYNEQFF. The CDR3 DNA reads TGTGCCAGCAGCCAGGACACCACCTCCTACAATGAGCAGTTCTTC. Drawing the rest from reference TRBV14 and TRBJ2-1, the complete variable domain is EAGVTQFPSHSVIEKGQTVTLRCDPISGHDNLYWYRRVMGKEIKFLLHFVKESKQDESGMPNNRFLAERTGGTYSTLKVQPAELEDSGVYFCASSQDTTSYNEQFFGPGTRLTVL.

CDR3 bases: TGTGCCAGCAGCGGAGAGTGGAATGAAAAACTGTTTTTT. It translates to CASSGEWNEKLFF. V is TRBV7-9 and J is TRBJ1-4; D gene ambiguous. Trimming took off 5 bases at V and 5 bases at J, with 9 bases between the two ends. The CDR3 is 13 amino acids. CDR1 is SEHNR and CDR2 is FQNEAQ in the germline V gene (reference sequence).

Many counts were recorded for this clonotype. The chain is built from TRBV12-3 or TRBV12-4 and TRBJ2-2, with unresolved D. This CDR3 comprises 16 residues. Trimming removed 8 bases from V and 1 base from J, with 17 bases in between. In DNA form, the CDR3 reads TGTGCCAGCGTTCGCCCCACGGCTATGAACACCGGGGAGCTGTTTTTT. Its translation: CASVRPTAMNTGELFF.

The chain employs TRBV9 and TRBJ2-2, with D uncertain. The V gene lost 0 bases and the J gene lost 0 bases, with 9 bases spanning the gap. The germline V gene encodes CDR1 SGDLS and CDR2 YYNGEE. The CDR3 is 16 residues long. CDR3 protein: CASSVEQASNTGELFF. In DNA, the CDR3 is TGTGCCAGCAGCGTAGAGCAGGCATCGAACACCGGGGAGCTGTTTTTT.

CDR3 in amino acids: CSARDRGEATDTQYF. The DNA of the CDR3 is TGCAGTGCTAGAGATCGAGGGGAGGCCACAGATACGCAGTATTTT. The V and J genes are TRBV20-1 and TRBJ2-3; weak D call: TRBD2 (6 bases). V lost 0 bases, J lost 2 bases, and 12 bases lay in between. The CDR3 has 15 residues. Looked up from germline, CDR1 is DFQATT and CDR2 is SNEGSKA (reference sequence).